The clone carrying this TCR beta chain has just one count. V was shortened by 4 bases and J by 1 base, with 18 bases between the two germline ends. The CDR3 has 16 residues. The germline CDR1 and CDR2 sequences are SGHNT and YYREEE (reference sequence). Terminally differentiated effector memory CD45RA+ cells were excluded from the naive CD8 cells, which were CD45RO-negative and positively selected for CCR7. Produced via immunoSEQ multiplex PCR; TCRdb's table is partial and in-frame only. The sample has roughly 1,800,000 clones, less than 95% seen once. This specimen belongs to a study of shared clonotypes between healthy human individuals.

Sample: naive CD8+ T cells sorted from blood. The genes are TRBV5-4 and TRBJ2-7; a weak D match, TRBD1 (6 bases). The sequence came from a young man in good health. The CDR3 is CASSTSGTLSSYEQYF. The CDR3 DNA follows: TGTGCCAGCAGCACCTCCGGGACACTTTCATCCTACGAGCAGTACTTC. Using reference TRBV5-4 and TRBJ2-7 for the parts outside the CDR3, the full variable domain is ETGVTQSPTHLIKTRGQQVTLRCSSQSGHNTVSWYQQALGQGPQFIFQYYREEENGRGNFPPRFSGLQFPNYSSELNVNALELDDSALYLCASSTSGTLSSYEQYFGPGTRLTVT.